This T cell receptor beta chain was captured in a study of blood T cell repertoires in COVID-19 (dated by TCRdb to 2019 to 2021). About the study as a whole: The collaborator samples originated in the United States, Italy and Spain and spanned the acute and convalescent phases of COVID-19. Samples were obtained from the ongoing ImmuneRACE study (first 160 participants) and from 1,254 subjects provided by 6 global collaborators. The repertoires were released in a freely available public database intended as a resource for research on the immune response to SARS-CoV-2. The dataset comprised deeply sampled blood TCRbeta repertoires from subjects exposed to, actively infected with, or recovered from COVID-19. Where available, HLA class I and class II types were obtained from metadata supplied by the sample provider rather than from assay-based typing. The sample metadata nearly always contained a de-identified subject ID, COVID-19 status, age in years and sex. The prospective study material was composed of cDNA or gDNA derived from T cells, B-cell-depleted T cells, or PBMCs. Here is what the overall study found, with its caveats: The amount of clinical and demographic metadata varied by source and participant and was provided uncurated.

One collaborating source in Seattle enrolled patients during active infection and followed them longitudinally through the course of disease. Collaborating institutions collected whole blood in K2EDTA tubes following their own protocols. For TCRbeta analysis, collaborators shipped samples in one of three forms: frozen whole blood, isolated PBMCs, or DNA extracted from either of those sample types. Comment on this clone: This receptor's antigen is unknown. One base away there is no much larger clone; base qualities are not given.

The CDR3 runs 15 residues from the cysteine to the phenylalanine. Of the read, only the CDR3 DNA is kept; its 45 bases are in frame from base 1. V and J are trimmed by 5 bases and 1 base, and the gene matches miss 4 bases of the junction. The germline V gene encodes CDR1 LNHDA and CDR2 SQIVND (reference sequence). TCRbeta CDR3 regions were amplified from genomic DNA by means of the immunoSEQ Assay, a bias-controlled multiplex PCR. Processing in the source paper ran as follows. The number of nucleated cells in each sample was estimated from the amplification of reference gene primers within the assay. Sequence reads were collapsed and filtered to measure the absolute abundance of every unique TCRbeta CDR3 rearrangement. For each sample, productive Simpson clonality was calculated as the square root of Simpson's diversity index across productive rearrangements. Sourced from immuneACCESS, this table was stored by TCRdb with only in-frame sequences that have V and J called. A share of the clones is absent; for the studies checked, an unresolved V gene accounts for under half, and the remainder has no known explanation. From that table come the V and J calls and clone size; the DNA was used to work out D and trimming. Counted in this sample were some 70,000 clones; about 84% of them appeared once. In total, the top ten clones hold more than 10% of the sample.

Sequenced material: peripheral blood. The receptor chain draws on TRBV19 and TRBJ2-3; TRBD2 matches 9 bases in the middle. The clonotype comes from a man aged 50 to 59 with COVID-19, enrolled during active disease. At the DNA level, the sequence is TGTGCCAGTAGTCGCGCGGGGGGGGGCACAGATACGCAGTATTTT. Translated, this is CASSRAGGGTDTQYF.